This T cell receptor (beta chain) was captured by sequencing in a study of T-cell reconstitution after alpha-beta-depleted transplantation in children. Study conclusions and caveats: At one year after transplant, newly produced T cells mostly accounted for T-cell counts and diversity. After transplant, at about two months, alpha-beta T cells were reportedly derived from several hundred expanded graft clones.

This clonotype was picked up one time. Antigen unknown. Preparation of the TCRbeta library involved a method that used unique molecular identifiers. Each CDR3 protein is one row after TCRdb ran MiXCR on the PCR reads. The sample includes hundreds of thousands of distinct CDR3 sequences, about an eighth seen only once; the top ten take 0.79%. Trimming shortened V by 2 bases and J by 2 bases, and 7 bases separated the two germline ends. CDR3 size: 14 residues. Sequenced here: PBMCs, sampled before TCRalphabeta/CD19-depleted stem cell transplant. The sequence derives from a girl aged 2 to 10 with congenital amegakaryocytic thrombocytopenia, due to receive a stem cell transplant. The chain recombines TRBV12-3 or TRBV12-4 with TRBJ2-1; weak D call: TRBD2 (6 bases). The CDR3 sequence is CASSLTSTYNEQFF. CDR3 in DNA: TGTGCCAGCAGTTTAACTAGCACCTACAATGAGCAGTTCTTC.